This TCR beta chain was retrieved from a study of T cells after yellow fever vaccination. Notes on the study in general: Clones from primary vaccination mostly reappeared after the booster (about 97% CD4, approximately 88% CD8).

Trimming removed 7 bases at V and 0 bases at J, with 12 bases between. CDR3 size: 14 residues. Template-switching 5'RACE yielded the TCR cDNA; a universal primer site and UMIs were added in the process. MiXCR, applied by TCRdb to the 5' RACE reads, yields one record per CDR3 protein. The repertoire holds some 300,000 distinct CDR3 sequences, roughly 4% seen once, with around 24% in the top ten. This clonotype was observed a handful of times. Its target is not known. The chain joins TRBV12-3 or TRBV12-4 to TRBJ2-5; no firm D call. The sample in question was PBMCs, obtained on the day of the yellow fever booster vaccination. This sequence originates from a man aged 18 to 29 who received the YFV17D yellow fever vaccine. CDR3 amino acids: CASNEEAYQETQYF. Written as DNA, the CDR3 is TGTGCCAGCAACGAAGAAGCTTACCAAGAGACCCAGTACTTC.